A selection of T cell receptor beta chains follows, all from one sample in a study of T cells in localized non-small cell lung cancer. TCRdb's copy holds only in-frame clones and misses some; the assay was immunoSEQ multiplex PCR. The sample has about 72,000 clones; 84% are singletons. The starting material was peripheral blood, obtained before any cancer treatment. The receptors were gathered from a female donor older than 55 with stage I lung adenocarcinoma. The CDR3 runs from the conserved cysteine through the conserved F or W. The order of the fields is V gene, clone size, D gene, J gene, CDR3 DNA, CDR3 protein. The D gene is left open where the match is weak. Clone size is stated in some rows and not others, as once, few, many or a class when expanded.

v_gene: TRBV7-3; abundance: -; d_gene: TRBD2; j_gene: TRBJ2-2; CDR3nt: TGTGCCAGCAGCTCGACCGGACTAGCGGGAGCGGGTAGCACCGGGGAGCTGTTTTTT; CDR3aa: CASSSTGLAGAGSTGELFF
v_gene: TRBV7-3; abundance: many; d_gene: -; j_gene: TRBJ2-7; CDR3nt: TGTGCCAGCAGCCGGGACGGCTACGAGCAGTACTTC; CDR3aa: CASSRDGYEQYF
v_gene: TRBV30; abundance: -; d_gene: TRBD2; j_gene: TRBJ2-2; CDR3nt: TGTGCCTGGAGTAAGGCGGGAGTGAACACCGGGGAGCTGTTTTTT; CDR3aa: CAWSKAGVNTGELFF
v_gene: TRBV12-5; abundance: -; d_gene: TRBD1; j_gene: TRBJ1-2; CDR3nt: TGTGCTAGTGGTTTGGACAGGGGGCGACACTATGGCTACACCTTC; CDR3aa: CASGLDRGRHYGYTF
v_gene: TRBV5-4; abundance: once; d_gene: -; j_gene: TRBJ2-7; CDR3nt: TGTGCCAGCAGCCTCAAGACAGGCCCGGGAGTGCAGTACTTC; CDR3aa: CASSLKTGPGVQYF
v_gene: TRBV6-5; abundance: few; d_gene: -; j_gene: TRBJ1-2; CDR3nt: TGTGCCAGCGGGACGACGTTGAGGGGTTATGGCTACACCTTC; CDR3aa: CASGTTLRGYGYTF
v_gene: TRBV7-9; abundance: -; d_gene: -; j_gene: TRBJ2-1; CDR3nt: TGTGCCAGCAGCTTAGGCGAGACTAGAGTTCGCGATGAGCAGTTCTTC; CDR3aa: CASSLGETRVRDEQFF
v_gene: TRBV9; abundance: -; d_gene: TRBD2; j_gene: TRBJ2-1; CDR3nt: TGTGCCAGCAGCTGGACTAGTTCGACATCCAATGAGCAGTTCTTC; CDR3aa: CASSWTSSTSNEQFF
v_gene: TRBV5-1; abundance: once; d_gene: -; j_gene: TRBJ1-2; CDR3nt: TGCGCCAGCAGCCAAGGGCCAGGTCTTAACTATGGCTACACCTTC; CDR3aa: CASSQGPGLNYGYTF
v_gene: TRBV6-6; abundance: -; d_gene: -; j_gene: TRBJ2-6; CDR3nt: TGTGCCAGCAGTTACGTGTCCTCTGGGGCCAACGTCCTGACTTTC; CDR3aa: CASSYVSSGANVLTF
v_gene: TRBV4-1; abundance: -; d_gene: TRBD2; j_gene: TRBJ2-2; CDR3nt: TGCGCCAGCTGTTTAACTAGCGGGAGAACCGGGGAGCTGTTTTTT; CDR3aa: CASCLTSGRTGELFF
v_gene: TRBV5-1; abundance: -; d_gene: -; j_gene: TRBJ2-7; CDR3nt: TGCGCCAGCAGCCTCCGGGGGCGCGGCGAGCAGTACTTC; CDR3aa: CASSLRGRGEQYF
v_gene: TRBV18; abundance: -; d_gene: TRBD1; j_gene: TRBJ1-2; CDR3nt: TGTGCCAGCTCACCAGGACAGGGGGCTCTTGGCTATGGCTACACCTTC; CDR3aa: CASSPGQGALGYGYTF
v_gene: TRBV2; abundance: -; d_gene: TRBD2; j_gene: TRBJ2-1; CDR3nt: TGTGCCAGCACGATCGGACTAGCGGGTGAGCAGTTCTTC; CDR3aa: CASTIGLAGEQFF